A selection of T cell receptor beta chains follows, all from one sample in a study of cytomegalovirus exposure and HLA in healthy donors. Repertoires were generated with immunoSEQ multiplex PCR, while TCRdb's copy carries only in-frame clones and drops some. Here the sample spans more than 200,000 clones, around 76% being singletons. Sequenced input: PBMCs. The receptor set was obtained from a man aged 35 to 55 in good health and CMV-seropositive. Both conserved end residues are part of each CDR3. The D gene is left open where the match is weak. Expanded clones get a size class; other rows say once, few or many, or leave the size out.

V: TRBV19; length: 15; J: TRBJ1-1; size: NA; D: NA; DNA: TGTGCCAGTAGTATAGACCCGACTCTGAACACTGAAGCTTTCTTT; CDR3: CASSIDPTLNTEAFF
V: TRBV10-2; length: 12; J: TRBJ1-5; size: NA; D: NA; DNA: TGCGCCAGCTCCCCAGGGAATCAGCCCCAGCATTTT; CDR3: CASSPGNQPQHF
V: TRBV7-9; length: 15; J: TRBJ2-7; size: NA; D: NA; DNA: TGTGCCAGCAGCTCGTTACAGGGACCCAACTACGAGCAGTACTTC; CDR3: CASSSLQGPNYEQYF
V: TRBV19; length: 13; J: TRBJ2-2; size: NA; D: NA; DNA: TGTGCCAGTAGTATAACGAGGAACGGGGAGCTGTTTTTT; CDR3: CASSITRNGELFF
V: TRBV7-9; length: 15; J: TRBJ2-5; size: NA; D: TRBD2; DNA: TGTGCCAGCAGCTTAGTGGGGACTAGTCAAGAGACCCAGTACTTC; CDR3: CASSLVGTSQETQYF
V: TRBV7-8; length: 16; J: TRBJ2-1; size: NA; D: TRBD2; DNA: TGTGCCAGCAGCATTATGACTAGCGGGGTTGGGAATGAGCAGTTCTTC; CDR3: CASSIMTSGVGNEQFF
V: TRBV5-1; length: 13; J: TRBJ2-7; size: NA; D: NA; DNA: TGCGCCAGCAGCGTGACCCGGGGCTACGAGCAGTACTTC; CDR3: CASSVTRGYEQYF
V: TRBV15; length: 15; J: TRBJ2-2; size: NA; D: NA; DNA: TGTGCCACCAGCAGAGACAGCGCTTACCCCGGGGAGCTGTTTTTT; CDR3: CATSRDSAYPGELFF
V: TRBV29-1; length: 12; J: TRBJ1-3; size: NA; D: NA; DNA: TGCAGCGTTCTAAAATCTGGAAACACCATATATTTT; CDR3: CSVLKSGNTIYF
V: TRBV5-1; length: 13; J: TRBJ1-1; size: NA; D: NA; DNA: TGCGCCAGCAGCTTGGGGGCGAACACTGAAGCTTTCTTT; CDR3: CASSLGANTEAFF
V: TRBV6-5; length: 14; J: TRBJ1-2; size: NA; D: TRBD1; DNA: TGTGCCAGCAGAGAGACAGGGGACTCCTATGGCTACACCTTC; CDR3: CASRETGDSYGYTF
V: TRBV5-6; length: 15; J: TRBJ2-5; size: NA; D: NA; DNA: TGTGCCAGCAGCCCGGTTGGGCTCGCCGGAGAGACCCAGTACTTC; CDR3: CASSPVGLAGETQYF
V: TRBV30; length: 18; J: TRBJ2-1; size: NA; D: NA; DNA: TGTGCCTGGAGTCCCGATCGCCTAGAACGATTCCTTTACAATGAGCAGTTCTTC; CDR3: CAWSPDRLERFLYNEQFF
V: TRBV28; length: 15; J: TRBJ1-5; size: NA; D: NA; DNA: TGTGCCAGCAGGGACACCTCTTATAGCAATCAGCCCCAGCATTTT; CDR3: CASRDTSYSNQPQHF
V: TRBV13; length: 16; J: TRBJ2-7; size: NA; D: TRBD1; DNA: TGTGCCAGCAGCGAGGGACAGGGGCGCAGCTCCTACGAGCAGTACTTC; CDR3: CASSEGQGRSSYEQYF
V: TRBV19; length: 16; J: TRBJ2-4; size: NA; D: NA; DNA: TGTGCCAGTAAGTCGCTGGACTTGCTAGCCAAAAACATTCAGTACTTC; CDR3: CASKSLDLLAKNIQYF
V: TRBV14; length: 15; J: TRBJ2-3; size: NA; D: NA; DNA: TGTGCCAGCAGCCACAGAGCGCGCTTCACAGATACGCAGTATTTT; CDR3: CASSHRARFTDTQYF
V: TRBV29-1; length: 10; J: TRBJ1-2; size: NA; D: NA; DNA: TGCAGCGCAGGGGACTATGGCTACACCTTC; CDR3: CSAGDYGYTF
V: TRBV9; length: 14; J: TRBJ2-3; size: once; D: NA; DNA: TGTGCCAGCAGTCCTACTAGTTTAGGAGATACGCAGTATTTT; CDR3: CASSPTSLGDTQYF
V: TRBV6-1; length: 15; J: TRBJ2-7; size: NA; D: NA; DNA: TGTGCCAGCAGTGAAATAGGGACTTCCGCCTACGAGCAGTACTTC; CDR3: CASSEIGTSAYEQYF
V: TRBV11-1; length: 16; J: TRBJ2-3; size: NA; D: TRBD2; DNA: TGTGCCAGCAGCTTAGCGGAACTAGCGGGAGCAGATACGCAGTATTTT; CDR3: CASSLAELAGADTQYF
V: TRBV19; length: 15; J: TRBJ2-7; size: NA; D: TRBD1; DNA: TGTGCCAGTAGAGGTCTTCGGACAGGGGATTACGAGCAGTACTTC; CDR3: CASRGLRTGDYEQYF
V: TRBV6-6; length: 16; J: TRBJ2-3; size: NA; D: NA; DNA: TGTGCCAGCAGTTCCAGGTCCGGGGTTACGACAGATACGCAGTATTTT; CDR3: CASSSRSGVTTDTQYF
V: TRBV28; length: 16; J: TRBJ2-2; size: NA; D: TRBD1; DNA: TGTGCCAGCAGGACCGGGACAGGGGGCCATACCGGGGAGCTGTTTTTT; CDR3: CASRTGTGGHTGELFF
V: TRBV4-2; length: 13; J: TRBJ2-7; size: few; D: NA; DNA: TGTGCCAGCAGCCAAGATAGGCGGTACGAGCAGTACTTC; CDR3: CASSQDRRYEQYF
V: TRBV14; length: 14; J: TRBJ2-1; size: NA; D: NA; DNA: TGTGCCAGCAGCCAAGAAGTGTACAGTTCAAAGCAGTTCTTC; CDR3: CASSQEVYSSKQFF
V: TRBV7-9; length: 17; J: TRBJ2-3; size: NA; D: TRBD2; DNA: TGTTCCAGCAGCCCAGGGAGCGGGAGGGCCCTCGCAGATACGCAGTATTTT; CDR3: CSSSPGSGRALADTQYF
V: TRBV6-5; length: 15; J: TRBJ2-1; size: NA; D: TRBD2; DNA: TGTGCCAGCAGTTACTCCCGGGTAGCGGGAGTTGAGCAGTTCTTC; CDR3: CASSYSRVAGVEQFF
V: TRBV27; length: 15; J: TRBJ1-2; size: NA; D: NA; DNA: TGTGCCAGCAGTTTATCTCTTCAGTCGCCCTATGGCTACACCTTC; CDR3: CASSLSLQSPYGYTF
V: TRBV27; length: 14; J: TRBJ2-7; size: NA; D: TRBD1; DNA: TGTGCCACCAGGACAGGGCCGGGGCACTACGAGCAGTACTTC; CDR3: CATRTGPGHYEQYF
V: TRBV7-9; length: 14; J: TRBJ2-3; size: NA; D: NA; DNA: TGTGCCAGCAGCTTAGCCCCAAGCACAGATACGCAGTATTTT; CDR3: CASSLAPSTDTQYF
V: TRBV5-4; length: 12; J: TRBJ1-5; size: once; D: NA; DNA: TGTGCCAGCAGCTTGTACGGTCAGCCCCAGCATTTT; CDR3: CASSLYGQPQHF
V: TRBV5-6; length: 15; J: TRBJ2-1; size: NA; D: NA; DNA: TGTGCCAGCAGCTTAGTACAGTCTATGGCGGGTGAGCAGTTCTTC; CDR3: CASSLVQSMAGEQFF
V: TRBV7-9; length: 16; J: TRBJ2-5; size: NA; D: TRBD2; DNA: TGTGCCAGCAGCACGAGCGGGAGGATGTTGGGAGAGACCCAGTACTTC; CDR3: CASSTSGRMLGETQYF
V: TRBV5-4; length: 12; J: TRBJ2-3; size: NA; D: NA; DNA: TGTGCCAGCAGCACTGGCACAGATACGCAGTATTTT; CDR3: CASSTGTDTQYF
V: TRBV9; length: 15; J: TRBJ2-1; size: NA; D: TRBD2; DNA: TGTGCCAGCAGCGAGACCGGGACTAGCGCTAATGAGCAGTTCTTC; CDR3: CASSETGTSANEQFF
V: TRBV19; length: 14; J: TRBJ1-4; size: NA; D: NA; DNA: TGTGCCAGTAGTATTACAGAAACTAATGAAAAACTGTTTTTT; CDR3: CASSITETNEKLFF
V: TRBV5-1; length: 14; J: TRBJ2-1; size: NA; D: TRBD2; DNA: TGCGCCAGCAGCTTACGGACTAGCTACAATGAGCAGTTCTTC; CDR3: CASSLRTSYNEQFF
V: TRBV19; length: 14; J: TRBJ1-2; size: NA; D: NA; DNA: TGTGCCAGTAGCAGGACAGCCGTCGCTGATGGCTACACCTTC; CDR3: CASSRTAVADGYTF
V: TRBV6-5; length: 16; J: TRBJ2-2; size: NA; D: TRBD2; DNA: TGTGCCAGCAGTTACTCTAGCGGGAGAGGCACCGGGGAGCTGTTTTTT; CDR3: CASSYSSGRGTGELFF